This T cell receptor beta chain was captured by sequencing in a study of OX40 agonist ivuxolimab in advanced cancers. Study in general: Recorded diagnoses for dose-escalation patients were hepatocellular carcinoma, melanoma, renal cell or head and neck cancer.

Points from the study as a whole: Partial responders at 0.1-3.0 mg/kg showed near-lowest clonal expansion.

This clone was counted only a few times. The antigen is undetermined. The repertoire was sequenced with immunoSEQ multiplex PCR; TCRdb's copy has only in-frame clones and lacks some. This table has around 81,000 clones, over 75% appearing once. The sample here was CD4+ or CD8+ T cells sorted from blood, taken in a trial of the OX40 agonist ivuxolimab. The TCR was taken from an adult with an advanced solid tumor such as melanoma, head and neck, liver or kidney cancer.

The CDR3 DNA follows: TGTGCCAGCAGCTTAGACGGCCTAGCCGCGAACACCGGGGAGCTGTTTTTT. This gives the protein CASSLDGLAANTGELFF. The V call is TRBV11-2, the J call TRBJ2-2; D is possibly TRBD2 (5 bases). CDR1 and CDR2 (germline): SGHAT, FQNNGV. The V end was cut by 0 bases, the J end by 0 bases, with 11 bases between. This CDR3 is 17 amino acids long.